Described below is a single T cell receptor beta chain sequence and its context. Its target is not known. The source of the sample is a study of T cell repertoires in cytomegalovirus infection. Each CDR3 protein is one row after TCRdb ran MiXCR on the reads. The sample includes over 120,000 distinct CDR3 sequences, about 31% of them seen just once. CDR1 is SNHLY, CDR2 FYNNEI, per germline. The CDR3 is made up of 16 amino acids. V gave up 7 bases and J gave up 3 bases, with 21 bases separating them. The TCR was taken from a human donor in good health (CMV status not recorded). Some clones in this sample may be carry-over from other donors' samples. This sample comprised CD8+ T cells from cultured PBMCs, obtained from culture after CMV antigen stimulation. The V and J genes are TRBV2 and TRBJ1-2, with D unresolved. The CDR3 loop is CASTETGLGGYYGYTF. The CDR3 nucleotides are TGTGCCAGCACCGAAACCGGCCTTGGAGGATACTATGGCTACACCTTC.